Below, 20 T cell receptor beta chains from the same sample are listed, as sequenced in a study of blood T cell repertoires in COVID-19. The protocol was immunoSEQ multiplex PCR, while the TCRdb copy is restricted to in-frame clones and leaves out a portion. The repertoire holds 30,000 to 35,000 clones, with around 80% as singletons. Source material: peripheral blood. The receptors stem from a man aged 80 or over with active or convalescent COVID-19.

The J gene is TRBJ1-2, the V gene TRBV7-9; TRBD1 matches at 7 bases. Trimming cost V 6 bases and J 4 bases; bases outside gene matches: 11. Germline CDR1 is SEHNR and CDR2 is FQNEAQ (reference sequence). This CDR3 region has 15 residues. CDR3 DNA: TGTGCCAGCAGTCCTCCGGGACAGAGTTTCTATGGCTACACCTTC. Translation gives CASSPPGQSFYGYTF.

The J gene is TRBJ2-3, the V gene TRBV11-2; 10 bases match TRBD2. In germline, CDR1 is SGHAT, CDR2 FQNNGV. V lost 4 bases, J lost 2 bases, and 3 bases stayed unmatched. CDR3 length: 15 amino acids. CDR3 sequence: CASSSAGGYTDTQYF. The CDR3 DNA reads TGTGCCAGCAGCTCAGCGGGAGGGTACACAGATACGCAGTATTTT.

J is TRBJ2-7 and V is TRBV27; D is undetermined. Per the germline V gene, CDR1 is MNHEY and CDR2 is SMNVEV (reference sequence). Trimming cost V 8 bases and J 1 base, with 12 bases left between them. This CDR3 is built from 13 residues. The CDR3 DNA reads TGTGCCAGCGCCCTCGCAGGATCCTACGAGCAGTACTTC. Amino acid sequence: CASALAGSYEQYF.

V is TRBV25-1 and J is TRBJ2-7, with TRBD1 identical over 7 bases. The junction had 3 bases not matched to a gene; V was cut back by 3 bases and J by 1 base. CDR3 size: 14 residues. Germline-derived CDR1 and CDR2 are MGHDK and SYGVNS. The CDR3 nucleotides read TGTGCCAGCAGTGACCGGGGACAGTCCTACGAGCAGTACTTC. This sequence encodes CASSDRGQSYEQYF.

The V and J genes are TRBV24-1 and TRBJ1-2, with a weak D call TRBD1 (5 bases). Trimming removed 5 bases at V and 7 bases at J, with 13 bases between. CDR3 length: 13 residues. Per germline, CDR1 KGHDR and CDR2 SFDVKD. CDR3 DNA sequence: TGTGCCACCAGTGCGCGGGGGTACGGTGGCTACACCTTC. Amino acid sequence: CATSARGYGGYTF.

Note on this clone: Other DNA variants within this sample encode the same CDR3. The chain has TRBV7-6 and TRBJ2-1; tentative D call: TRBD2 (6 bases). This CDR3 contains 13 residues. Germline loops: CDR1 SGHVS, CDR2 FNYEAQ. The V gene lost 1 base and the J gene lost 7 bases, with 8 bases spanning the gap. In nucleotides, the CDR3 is TGTGCCAGCAGCTTAGTTGGGGGGAATGAGCAGTTCTTC. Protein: CASSLVGGNEQFF.

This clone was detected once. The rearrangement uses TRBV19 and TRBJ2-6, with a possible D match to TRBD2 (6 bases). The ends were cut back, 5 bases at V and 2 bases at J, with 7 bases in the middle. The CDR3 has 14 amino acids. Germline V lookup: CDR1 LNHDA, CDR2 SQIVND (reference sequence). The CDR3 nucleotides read TGTGCCAGTAGTGGGGGGACTGGGGCCAACGTCCTGACTTTC. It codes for CASSGGTGANVLTF.

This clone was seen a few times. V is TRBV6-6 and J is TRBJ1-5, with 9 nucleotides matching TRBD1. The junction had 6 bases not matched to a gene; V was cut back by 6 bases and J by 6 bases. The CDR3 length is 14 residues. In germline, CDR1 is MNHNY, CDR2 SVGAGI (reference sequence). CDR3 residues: CASRAGQGIQPQHF. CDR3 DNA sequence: TGTGCCAGCAGAGCCGGACAGGGGATTCAGCCCCAGCATTTT.

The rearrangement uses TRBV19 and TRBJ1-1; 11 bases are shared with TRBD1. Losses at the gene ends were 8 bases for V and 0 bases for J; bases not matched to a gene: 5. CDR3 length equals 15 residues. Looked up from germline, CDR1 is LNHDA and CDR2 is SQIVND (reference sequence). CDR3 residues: CASPPGQGVNTEAFF. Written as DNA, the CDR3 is TGTGCCAGTCCGCCGGGACAGGGGGTGAACACTGAAGCTTTCTTT. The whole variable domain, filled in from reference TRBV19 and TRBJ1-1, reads DGGITQSPKYLFRKEGQNVTLSCEQNLNHDAMYWYRQDPGQGLRLIYYSQIVNDFQKGDIAEGYSVSREKKESFPLTVTSAQKNPTAFYLCASPPGQGVNTEAFFGQGTRLTVV.

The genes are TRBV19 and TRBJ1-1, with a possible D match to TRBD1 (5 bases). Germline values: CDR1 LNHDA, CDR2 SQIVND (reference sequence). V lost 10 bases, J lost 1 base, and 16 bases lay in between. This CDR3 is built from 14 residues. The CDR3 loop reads CATTDRSENTEAFF. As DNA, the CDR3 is TGTGCCACCACTGACAGATCGGAGAACACTGAAGCTTTCTTT.

The CDR3 DNA reads TGCGCCAGCAGCGTTACGGGAGATACGCAGTATTTT. It yields the protein CASSVTGDTQYF. V usage is TRBV5-1 and J usage is TRBJ2-3; D gene ambiguous. Germline CDR1 is SGHRS and CDR2 is YFSETQ. Trimming pared 4 bases from V and 5 bases from J, leaving 8 bases between. CDR3 length equals 12 residues.

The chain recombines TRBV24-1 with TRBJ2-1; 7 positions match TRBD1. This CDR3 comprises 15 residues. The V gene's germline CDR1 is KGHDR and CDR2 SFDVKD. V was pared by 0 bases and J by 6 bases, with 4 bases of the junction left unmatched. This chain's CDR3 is CATSDLRQGSNEQFF. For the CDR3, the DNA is TGTGCCACCAGTGATTTGAGACAGGGAAGCAATGAGCAGTTCTTC.

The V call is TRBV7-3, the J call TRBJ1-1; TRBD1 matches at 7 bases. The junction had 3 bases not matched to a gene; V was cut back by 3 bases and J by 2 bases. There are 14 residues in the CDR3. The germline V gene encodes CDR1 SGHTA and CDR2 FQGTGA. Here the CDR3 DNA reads TGTGCCAGCAGCTTCCGGGACAGAAACACTGAAGCTTTCTTT. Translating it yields CASSFRDRNTEAFF.

The CDR3 loop is CASRAGGANSYEQYF. The CDR3 bases are TGTGCCAGCCGGGCGGGAGGGGCGAACTCCTACGAGCAGTACTTC. J is TRBJ2-7 and V is TRBV7-2, with TRBD2 matching over 9 bases. This CDR3 has 15 residues. The germline V gene has CDR1 SGHTA and CDR2 FQGNSA. V was clipped by 8 bases and J by 0 bases; unmatched bases: 8.

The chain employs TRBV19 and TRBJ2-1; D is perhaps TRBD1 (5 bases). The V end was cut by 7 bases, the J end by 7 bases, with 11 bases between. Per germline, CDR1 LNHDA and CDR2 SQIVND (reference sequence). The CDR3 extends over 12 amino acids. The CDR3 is CASKGIKNEQFF. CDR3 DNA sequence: TGTGCCAGTAAGGGGATTAAGAATGAGCAGTTCTTC.

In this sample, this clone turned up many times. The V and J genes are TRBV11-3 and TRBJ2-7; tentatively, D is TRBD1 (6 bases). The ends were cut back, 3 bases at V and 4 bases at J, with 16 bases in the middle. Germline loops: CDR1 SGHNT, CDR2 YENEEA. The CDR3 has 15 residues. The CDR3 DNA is TGTGCCAGCAGCTTCGAGACAGGCCCAACATACGAGCAGTACTTC. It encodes CASSFETGPTYEQYF.

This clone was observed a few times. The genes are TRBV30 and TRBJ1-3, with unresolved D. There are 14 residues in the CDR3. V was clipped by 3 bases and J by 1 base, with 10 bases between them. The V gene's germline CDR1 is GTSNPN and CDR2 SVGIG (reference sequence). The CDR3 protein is CAWSVGRSGNTIYF. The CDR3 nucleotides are TGTGCCTGGAGCGTAGGGAGATCTGGAAACACCATATATTTT.

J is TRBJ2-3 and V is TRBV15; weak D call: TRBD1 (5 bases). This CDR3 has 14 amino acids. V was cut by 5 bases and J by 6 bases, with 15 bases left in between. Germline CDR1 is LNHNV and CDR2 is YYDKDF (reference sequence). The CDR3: CATSGASYVDTQYF. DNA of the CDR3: TGTGCCACCAGCGGGGCTTCCTATGTGGATACGCAGTATTTT.

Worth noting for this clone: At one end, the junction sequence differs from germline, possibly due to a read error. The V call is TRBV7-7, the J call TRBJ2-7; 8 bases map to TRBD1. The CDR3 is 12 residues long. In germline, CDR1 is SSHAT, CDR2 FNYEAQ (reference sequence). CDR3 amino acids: CASSPGTGEQYF. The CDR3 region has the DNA TGTGCTAGCAGCCCGGGGACAGGCGAGCAGTACTTC.

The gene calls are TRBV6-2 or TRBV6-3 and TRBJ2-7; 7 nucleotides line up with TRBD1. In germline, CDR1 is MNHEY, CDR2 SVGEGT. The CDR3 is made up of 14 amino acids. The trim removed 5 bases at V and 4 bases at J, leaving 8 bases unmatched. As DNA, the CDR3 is TGTGCCAGCAGTCCAGGACAGGTACCTTACGAGCAGTACTTC. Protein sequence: CASSPGQVPYEQYF.